This is a list of T cell receptor beta chains from one sample in a study of post-analysis software for immune sequencing data. TCRdb re-called the PCR reads with MiXCR, one entry per CDR3 protein. The top ten hold around 1.7% of the sample, which has about 560,000 distinct CDR3 sequences, about 40% seen once. Material: blood. The receptors here all came from a girl between 5 and 17 years old with multiple sclerosis. The CDR3 runs from the conserved cysteine through the conserved F or W. The order of the fields is clone size, V gene, J gene, D gene, CDR3 DNA, CDR3 protein. A D gene is named only where the DNA matches it firmly. Size is omitted from some rows. Given values are once, few, many or a class for expanded clones.

size: NA; V: TRBV7-9; J: TRBJ2-5; D: NA; DNA: TGTGCCAGCAGCTTAGGTCCAGCGCACCAAGAGACCCAGTACTTC; CDR3: CASSLGPAHQETQYF
size: few; V: TRBV12-3/TRBV12-4; J: TRBJ1-1; D: NA; DNA: TGTGCCAGCAGTTTATTGTCGATGGGAGAAGCTTTCTTT; CDR3: CASSLLSMGEAFF
size: NA; V: TRBV12-3/TRBV12-4; J: TRBJ1-2; D: NA; DNA: TGTGCCAGCAGTTTACGAGGGAAGCCCTATGGCTACACCTTC; CDR3: CASSLRGKPYGYTF
size: NA; V: TRBV28; J: TRBJ2-1; D: NA; DNA: TGTGCCAGCTGTGAGGGGGGGCGTGGGAATGAGCAGTTCTTC; CDR3: CASCEGGRGNEQFF
size: few; V: TRBV10-3; J: TRBJ1-2; D: NA; DNA: TGTGCCATCAGTGCAGAAGGGTATGGCTACACCTTC; CDR3: CAISAEGYGYTF
size: NA; V: TRBV27; J: TRBJ2-7; D: TRBD1; DNA: TGTGCCAGCAGATCGACCGGGACAGGGGGCTACGAGCAGTACTTC; CDR3: CASRSTGTGGYEQYF
size: NA; V: TRBV28; J: TRBJ1-5; D: NA; DNA: TGTGCCAGCAGTCCCCCCCGGGTACGGAGCAATCAGCCCCAGCATTTT; CDR3: CASSPPRVRSNQPQHF
size: NA; V: TRBV9; J: TRBJ2-7; D: TRBD2; DNA: TGTGCCAGCAGCGCGTCTAGCGGGAGGGGATACGAGCAGTACTTC; CDR3: CASSASSGRGYEQYF
size: once; V: TRBV12-3/TRBV12-4; J: TRBJ1-5; D: TRBD1; DNA: TGTGCCAGCAGTTTTCGCAGGGGGGCAATCAATCAGCCCCAGCATTTT; CDR3: CASSFRRGAINQPQHF
size: NA; V: TRBV4-1; J: TRBJ2-1; D: TRBD2; DNA: TGCGCCAGCAGCCTTCCAAGCAGGACTAGCGTCGACAATGAGCAGTTCTTC; CDR3: CASSLPSRTSVDNEQFF
size: few; V: TRBV24-1; J: TRBJ2-3; D: NA; DNA: TGTGCCACCAGTGTTCCAGGATCAGATACGCAGTATTTT; CDR3: CATSVPGSDTQYF
size: NA; V: TRBV2; J: TRBJ2-7; D: NA; DNA: TGTGCCAGCACCCAGCCAGCAACCTCCTACGAGCAGTACTTC; CDR3: CASTQPATSYEQYF
size: NA; V: TRBV20-1; J: TRBJ2-1; D: TRBD1; DNA: TGCAGTGCCCGATTCGGACAGGGGCAATACAATGAGCAGTTCTTC; CDR3: CSARFGQGQYNEQFF
size: NA; V: TRBV10-3; J: TRBJ1-2; D: NA; DNA: TGTGCCATCAGTGAGCCGGACCGGTCTGGCTATGGCTACACCTTC; CDR3: CAISEPDRSGYGYTF
size: NA; V: TRBV5-1; J: TRBJ1-2; D: NA; DNA: TGCGCCAGCAGCCCCTATGGCACGGGGAACGGCTATGGCTACACCTTC; CDR3: CASSPYGTGNGYGYTF
size: NA; V: TRBV6-1; J: TRBJ2-5; D: NA; DNA: TGTGCCAGCAGTGAAGCGTCACCTCTCGAGACCCAGTACTTC; CDR3: CASSEASPLETQYF
size: NA; V: TRBV12-3/TRBV12-4; J: TRBJ2-7; D: TRBD2; DNA: TGTGCCAGCAGTATAGGGACTAGCGGGAGGGGCGAGCAGTACTTC; CDR3: CASSIGTSGRGEQYF
size: NA; V: TRBV7-2; J: TRBJ2-7; D: NA; DNA: TGTGCCAGCAGCTTAAGTCCCGGAGGTGAGCAGTACTTC; CDR3: CASSLSPGGEQYF
size: many; V: TRBV5-1; J: TRBJ1-2; D: NA; DNA: TGCGCCAGCAGCTTGGAAGGAGCACCTAACTATGGCTACACCTTC; CDR3: CASSLEGAPNYGYTF
size: few; V: TRBV12-3/TRBV12-4; J: TRBJ1-2; D: TRBD1; DNA: TGTGCCAGCAGTTTGACAGGGAGAGGCTACACCTTC; CDR3: CASSLTGRGYTF
size: once; V: TRBV7-9; J: TRBJ2-7; D: NA; DNA: TGTGCCAGCAGCCAAACAGGGTGGAAAGACGAGCAGTACTTC; CDR3: CASSQTGWKDEQYF
size: NA; V: TRBV20-1; J: TRBJ2-1; D: NA; DNA: TGCAGTGCTAGAGGGACGGGGGAGACCTACAATGAGCAGTTCTTC; CDR3: CSARGTGETYNEQFF
size: few; V: TRBV27; J: TRBJ2-7; D: NA; DNA: TGTGCCAGCAGTCGGACAGTTCCTGACGAGCAGTACTTC; CDR3: CASSRTVPDEQYF
size: NA; V: TRBV25-1; J: TRBJ2-1; D: TRBD2; DNA: TGTGCCAGCAGTGAACTAGCGGGAGTTGCCTACAATGAGCAGTTCTTC; CDR3: CASSELAGVAYNEQFF
size: NA; V: TRBV5-1; J: TRBJ2-7; D: TRBD2; DNA: TGCGCCAGCAGCTTGAGACTAGCGGGGGGGCCGGGCGAGCAGTACTTC; CDR3: CASSLRLAGGPGEQYF
size: NA; V: TRBV5-6; J: TRBJ2-3; D: NA; DNA: TGTGCCAGCAGCTGGAGGCTGGGTGGGGGATTAGATACGCAGTATTTT; CDR3: CASSWRLGGGLDTQYF
size: few; V: TRBV11-2; J: TRBJ2-7; D: NA; DNA: TGTGCCAGCAGCTTAGGGCCCGGAGAGGCCCACGAGCAGTACTTC; CDR3: CASSLGPGEAHEQYF
size: NA; V: TRBV3-1; J: TRBJ2-1; D: TRBD1; DNA: TGTGCCAGTCAGTCAAGGGACAGCATCTACAATGAGCAGTTCTTC; CDR3: CASQSRDSIYNEQFF
size: NA; V: TRBV20-1; J: TRBJ2-3; D: NA; DNA: TGCAGTGCTAGCGGGAGTAGCGACCTCACAGATACGCAGTATTTT; CDR3: CSASGSSDLTDTQYF
size: few; V: TRBV7-2; J: TRBJ1-2; D: TRBD1; DNA: TGTGCCAGCAGCCCTAGCCGGACAGGGCCTAGTAGCTATGGCTACACCTTC; CDR3: CASSPSRTGPSSYGYTF
size: NA; V: TRBV12-3/TRBV12-4; J: TRBJ2-1; D: NA; DNA: TGTGCCAGCCGTCAGGTCCCCTACAATGAGCAGTTCTTC; CDR3: CASRQVPYNEQFF
size: NA; V: TRBV7-2; J: TRBJ2-3; D: NA; DNA: TGTGCCAGCAGCTTCTCCGGGTTTACAGGTACGCAGTATTTT; CDR3: CASSFSGFTGTQYF
size: NA; V: TRBV20-1; J: TRBJ1-2; D: NA; DNA: TGCAGTGCTCCATCGGACCCTTCATCCAAGGGGGGCTACACCTTC; CDR3: CSAPSDPSSKGGYTF
size: NA; V: TRBV29-1; J: TRBJ2-3; D: TRBD1; DNA: TGCAGCGGAATCGGGACAGGGGGTACGCAGTATTTT; CDR3: CSGIGTGGTQYF
size: NA; V: TRBV7-3; J: TRBJ2-5; D: NA; DNA: TGTGCCAGCAGCCTCACGGTAGGGGCTGGAGAGACCCAGTACTTC; CDR3: CASSLTVGAGETQYF
size: many; V: TRBV29-1; J: TRBJ2-7; D: NA; DNA: TGCAGCGTTGGGCGGGACTACGAGCAGTACTTC; CDR3: CSVGRDYEQYF
size: few; V: TRBV4-1; J: TRBJ2-2; D: NA; DNA: TGCGCCAGCAGCCTCGTCGGGCTTTCGAACACCGGGGAGCTGTTTTTT; CDR3: CASSLVGLSNTGELFF
size: NA; V: TRBV7-9; J: TRBJ1-2; D: TRBD1; DNA: TGTGCCAGCAGCTCCTCCCCAGGACAGGGCGGTCTGTATGGCTACACCTTC; CDR3: CASSSSPGQGGLYGYTF
size: NA; V: TRBV10-3; J: TRBJ1-5; D: NA; DNA: TGTGCCATCAGACAGGGTCTTGATCAGCCCCAGCATTTT; CDR3: CAIRQGLDQPQHF
size: few; V: TRBV28; J: TRBJ1-5; D: TRBD1; DNA: TGTGCCAGCAGTTTAACGACAGGGGGAAATAGCAATCAGCCCCAGCATTTT; CDR3: CASSLTTGGNSNQPQHF
size: NA; V: TRBV12-3/TRBV12-4; J: TRBJ1-2; D: TRBD1; DNA: TGTGCCAGCAGTTTAAGACAGGGGGCTTACTATGGCTACACCTTC; CDR3: CASSLRQGAYYGYTF
size: NA; V: TRBV6-4; J: TRBJ2-3; D: NA; DNA: TGCGCCAGCAGTGTTTCGGGGGGCCTAAACACAGATACGCAGTATTTT; CDR3: CASSVSGGLNTDTQYF
size: NA; V: TRBV27; J: TRBJ2-7; D: NA; DNA: TGTGCCAGCTCCAGTAGTGTCGAGCAGTACTTC; CDR3: CASSSSVEQYF
size: NA; V: TRBV29-1; J: TRBJ2-1; D: NA; DNA: TGCAGCGTTGTCGGCGACTACAATGAGCAGTTCTTC; CDR3: CSVVGDYNEQFF
size: NA; V: TRBV4-1; J: TRBJ2-6; D: NA; DNA: TGCGCCAGCAGCCCCGGGGCCACTGTCTGGGCCAACGTCCTGACTTTC; CDR3: CASSPGATVWANVLTF
size: NA; V: TRBV15; J: TRBJ1-2; D: NA; DNA: TGTGCCACCAGCAGAGGAGACCCCCACTACACCTTC; CDR3: CATSRGDPHYTF
size: few; V: TRBV5-1; J: TRBJ2-3; D: NA; DNA: TGCGCCAGCTTCCCCTCAGCGAGCACAGATACGCAGTATTTT; CDR3: CASFPSASTDTQYF
size: few; V: TRBV4-2; J: TRBJ2-3; D: NA; DNA: TGTGCCAGCAGCCCTGACCCGAGCACAGATACGCAGTATTTT; CDR3: CASSPDPSTDTQYF
size: once; V: TRBV4-1; J: TRBJ2-1; D: NA; DNA: TGCGCCAGCAGCCAAGTTGGGAAGAGCTCCTACAATGAGCAGTTCTTC; CDR3: CASSQVGKSSYNEQFF
size: NA; V: TRBV12-3/TRBV12-4; J: TRBJ1-2; D: TRBD1; DNA: TGTGCCAGCAGTTCGTCCGGGACAGGGACCTATGGCTACACCTTC; CDR3: CASSSSGTGTYGYTF
size: few; V: TRBV3-1; J: TRBJ2-7; D: NA; DNA: TGTGCCAGCAGCCAATGGGTGTACGAGCAGTACTTC; CDR3: CASSQWVYEQYF